A single sample is the source of the 17 T cell receptor beta chains below, sequenced in a study of T cells in Graves' hyperthyroidism and ophthalmopathy. It was RNA transcripts that yielded the amplified TCR beta CDR3 regions. The HTBI primer set served for first-round RT-PCR of the TCR CDR3. TCRdb fed the multiplex PCR reads into MiXCR, producing one record per CDR3 protein. The table has 800,000 or so distinct CDR3 sequences, roughly 40% seen once; the top ten hold approximately 10%. Sequencing used blood. The receptors derive from a man between 18 and 35 years old with Graves' hyperthyroidism.

This clonotype was seen more than once but under ten times. J is TRBJ2-7 and V is TRBV7-2; D may correspond to TRBD1 or TRBD2 (6 bases each). Germline V CDR1 and CDR2: SGHTA, FQGNSA. The CDR3 consists of 14 residues. V lost 5 bases, J lost 3 bases, and 14 bases lay in between. CDR3 protein: CASSQGGSGYEQYF. The DNA for the CDR3 is TGTGCCAGCAGCCAAGGGGGTAGCGGCTACGAGCAGTACTTC.

V and J are TRBV7-9 and TRBJ2-7; a possible D gene is TRBD1 (6 bases). Trimming took off 5 bases at V and 3 bases at J, with 14 bases between the two ends. CDR1 SEHNR and CDR2 FQNEAQ come from the germline V gene (reference sequence). CDR3 length equals 14 residues. The CDR3 sequence: CASSPDRFFYEQYF. For the CDR3, the DNA is TGTGCCAGCAGCCCCGACAGGTTCTTCTACGAGCAGTACTTC.

The genes are TRBV7-9 and TRBJ1-1; D call uncertain. V lost 6 bases to trimming and J lost 1 base, with 9 bases between them. The germline V gene has CDR1 SEHNR and CDR2 FQNEAQ (reference sequence). This CDR3 spans 13 amino acids. CDR3: CASRPGANTEAFF. CDR3 nucleotides: TGTGCCAGCAGACCGGGAGCGAACACTGAAGCTTTCTTT.

The CDR3 protein is CAISDRDGPRYGYTF. CDR3 in DNA: TGTGCCATCAGTGATAGGGATGGCCCACGTTATGGCTACACCTTC. This rearrangement joins TRBV10-3 to TRBJ1-2; no clear D. This CDR3 is 15 amino acids long. In germline, CDR1 is ENHRY, CDR2 SYGVKD. The ends were cut back, 3 bases at V and 5 bases at J, with 16 bases in the middle.

The chain employs TRBV15 and TRBJ1-4; 10 bases line up with TRBD1. V gave up 4 bases and J gave up 5 bases; unmatched junction bases: 1. The CDR3 covers 14 residues. Germline CDR1 and CDR2: LNHNV and YYDKDF (reference sequence). CDR3 DNA sequence: TGTGCCACCAGCACGGGACAGGGGAATGAAAAACTGTTTTTT. Its translation: CATSTGQGNEKLFF.

This CDR3 reads CAIHGKSDEKLFF. CDR3 bases: TGTGCCATCCATGGGAAGTCTGATGAAAAACTGTTTTTT. V and J are TRBV10-3 and TRBJ1-4; no reliable D call. V was shortened by 8 bases and J by 6 bases, with 13 bases between the two germline ends. CDR3 size: 13 residues. Germline CDR1 is ENHRY and CDR2 is SYGVKD.

This chain links TRBV19 with TRBJ2-2; TRBD2 is a possible D gene (5 bases). CDR1 LNHDA and CDR2 SQIVND come from the germline V gene (reference sequence). The V end lost 6 bases, the J end lost 7 bases, and 27 bases lay between the germline ends. CDR3 size: 18 residues. CDR3 loop: CASRTEVADARTRGELFF. CDR3 in DNA: TGTGCCAGTAGAACGGAGGTTGCGGACGCCAGGACCCGCGGGGAGCTGTTTTTT.

As to this clonotype: A read error may explain this, as a much larger clone is one base away. This chain connects TRBV3-1 to TRBJ2-5; D uncertain. Germline V gene sequence: CDR1 LGHDT, CDR2 YNNKEL (reference sequence). The CDR3 loop spans 11 amino acids. The CDR3 loop is CASSDSETQHF. Here the CDR3 DNA reads TGTGCCAGCAGCGACTCGGAGACCCAGCACTTC.

This clonotype was picked up many times. The chain joins TRBV6-6 to TRBJ1-5; possible D gene TRBD1, 5 bases. V lost 5 bases and J lost 6, with 17 bases in between. There are 15 residues in the CDR3. From germline, CDR1 is MNHNY and CDR2 SVGAGI (reference sequence). CDR3 in amino acids: CASSPGTEGAQPQHF. The DNA of the CDR3 is TGTGCCAGCAGTCCCGGGACTGAGGGAGCTCAGCCCCAGCATTTT.

The chain combines TRBV2 with TRBJ1-6, with unresolved D. CDR1 is SNHLY, CDR2 FYNNEI, per germline. The CDR3 totals 14 residues. V was cut by 6 bases and J by 7 bases, with 13 bases left in between. The CDR3 DNA reads as TGTGCCAGCAGCGAAATGGGTCCGAATTCACCCCTCCACTTT. The encoded protein is CASSEMGPNSPLHF.

The chain joins TRBV24-1 to TRBJ1-5, with a tentative D call TRBD1 (6 bases). Per germline, CDR1 KGHDR and CDR2 SFDVKD. The CDR3 consists of 13 residues. The CDR3 sequence is CATARGSNQPQHF. The CDR3 DNA follows: TGTGCTACCGCCAGGGGTAGCAATCAGCCCCAGCATTTT.

Only a few counts were recorded for this clonotype. Here the CDR3 DNA reads TGTGCCAGCAGCTTAGGACAGGGGGCGACGTTGCGGGACTCCTACGAGCAGTACTTC. This codes for CASSLGQGATLRDSYEQYF. The chain carries TRBV7-2 and TRBJ2-7, with 10 bases matching TRBD1. The V segment lost 1 base and the J segment 0 bases; nucleotides outside the gene matches: 12. The CDR3 totals 19 residues. CDR1 is SGHTA, CDR2 FQGNSA, per germline.

The chain recombines TRBV5-1 with TRBJ2-2, with D perhaps TRBD1 (6 bases). CDR3 length: 17 amino acids. Between the trimmed V and J ends, which lost 4 bases and 0 bases, there was a span of 16 bases. CDR1 and CDR2 from the germline V gene are SGHRS and YFSETQ. The CDR3 protein is CASSPPASGANTGELFF. CDR3 nucleotide sequence: TGCGCCAGCAGCCCTCCAGCCTCAGGGGCGAACACCGGGGAGCTGTTTTTT.

This rearrangement joins TRBV7-9 to TRBJ2-7, with TRBD2 matching over 7 bases. The germline V gene has CDR1 SEHNR and CDR2 FQNEAQ (reference sequence). This CDR3 has 15 amino acids. V gave up 2 bases and J gave up 2 bases; unmatched junction bases: 6. CDR3 residues: CASSLRGETAYEQYF. CDR3 nucleotides: TGTGCCAGCAGCTTACGGGGGGAGACAGCCTACGAGCAGTACTTC.

The chain joins TRBV9 to TRBJ1-1, with a tentative D call TRBD1 (6 bases). The CDR3 spans 11 residues. From germline, CDR1 is SGDLS and CDR2 YYNGEE. Trimming pared 4 bases from V and 11 bases from J, leaving 12 bases between. In DNA form, the CDR3 reads TGTGCCAGCAGCCGAGGACAGTTGGCTTTCTTT. Translating gives CASSRGQLAFF. The full variable domain, rest sourced from reference TRBV9 and TRBJ1-1, is DSGVTQTPKHLITATGQRVTLRCSPRSGDLSVYWYQQSLDQGLQFLIQYYNGEERAKGNILERFSAQQFPDLHSELNLSSLELGDSALYFCASSRGQLAFFGQGTRLTVV.

Only a few counts were recorded for this clonotype. The J gene is TRBJ2-5, the V gene TRBV6-5; possibly TRBD2 for D (5 bases). The CDR3 length is 13 residues. Germline V gene lookup returns CDR1 MNHEY and CDR2 SVGAGI. The V gene lost 6 bases and the J gene lost 7 bases, with 15 bases spanning the gap. This chain's CDR3 is CASSSGIRGTQYF. The CDR3 coding sequence is TGTGCCAGCAGCTCGGGGATTCGGGGGACCCAGTACTTC.

This rearrangement joins TRBV29-1 to TRBJ2-7; 11 bases line up with TRBD1. With 4 bases clipped from V and 7 bases from J, the junction kept 9 bases outside the gene matches. Germline V lookup: CDR1 SQVTM, CDR2 ANQGSEA. The CDR3 is 14 residues long. The CDR3 DNA is TGCAGCGTTGTCGGACAGGGGGCGCGAAGAGAGCAGTACTTC. Translation: CSVVGQGARREQYF.